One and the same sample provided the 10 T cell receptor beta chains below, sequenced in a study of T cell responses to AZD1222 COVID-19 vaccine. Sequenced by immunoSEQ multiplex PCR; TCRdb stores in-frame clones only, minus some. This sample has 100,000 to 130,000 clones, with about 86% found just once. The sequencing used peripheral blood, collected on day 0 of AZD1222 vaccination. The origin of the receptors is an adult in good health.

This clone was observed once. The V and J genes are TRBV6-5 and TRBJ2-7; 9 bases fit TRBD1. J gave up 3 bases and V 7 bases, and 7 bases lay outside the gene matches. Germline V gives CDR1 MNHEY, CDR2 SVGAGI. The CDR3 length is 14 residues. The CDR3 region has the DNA TGTGCCAGCAACGGACAGGGGTATGGCTACGAGCAGTACTTC. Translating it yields CASNGQGYGYEQYF.

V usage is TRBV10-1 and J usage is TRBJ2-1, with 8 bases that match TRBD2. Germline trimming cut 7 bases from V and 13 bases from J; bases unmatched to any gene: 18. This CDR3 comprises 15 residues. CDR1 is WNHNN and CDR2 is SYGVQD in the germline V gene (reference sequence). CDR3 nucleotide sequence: TGCGCCAGCACCGCCGGGACTAGGGGCCTGGGGGTCCAGTTCTTC. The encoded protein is CASTAGTRGLGVQFF.

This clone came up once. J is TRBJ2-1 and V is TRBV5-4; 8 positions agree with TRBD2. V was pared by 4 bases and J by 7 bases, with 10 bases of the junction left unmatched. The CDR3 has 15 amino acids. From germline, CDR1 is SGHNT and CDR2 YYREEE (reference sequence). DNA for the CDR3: TGTGCCAGCAGCCCCGGGACTAGATTGGGGAATGAGCAGTTCTTC. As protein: CASSPGTRLGNEQFF.

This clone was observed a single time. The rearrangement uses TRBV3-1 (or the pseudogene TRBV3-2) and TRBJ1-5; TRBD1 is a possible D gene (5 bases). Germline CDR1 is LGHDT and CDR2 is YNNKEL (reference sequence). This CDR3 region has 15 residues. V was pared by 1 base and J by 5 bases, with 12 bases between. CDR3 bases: TGTGCCAGCAGCCAAGGGGCAGGGACCTATCAGCCCCAGCATTTT. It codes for CASSQGAGTYQPQHF.

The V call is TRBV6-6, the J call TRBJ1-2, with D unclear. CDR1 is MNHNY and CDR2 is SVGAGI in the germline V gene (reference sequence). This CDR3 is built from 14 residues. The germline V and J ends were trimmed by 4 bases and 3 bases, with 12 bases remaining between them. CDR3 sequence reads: CASSSVQGDYGYTF. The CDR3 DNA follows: TGTGCCAGCAGTTCAGTCCAAGGAGACTATGGCTACACCTTC.

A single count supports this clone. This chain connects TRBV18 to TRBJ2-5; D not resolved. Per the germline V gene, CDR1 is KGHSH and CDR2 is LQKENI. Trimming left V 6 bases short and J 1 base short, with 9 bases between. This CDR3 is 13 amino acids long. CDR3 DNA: TGTGCCAGCTCGCCTACCCTCCAAGAGACCCAGTACTTC. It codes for CASSPTLQETQYF.

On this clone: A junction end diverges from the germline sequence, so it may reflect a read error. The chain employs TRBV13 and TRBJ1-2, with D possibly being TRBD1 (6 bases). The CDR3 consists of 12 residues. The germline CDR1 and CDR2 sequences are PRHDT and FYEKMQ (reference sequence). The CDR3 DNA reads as TGTGCCAGCAGCTTAGGACAGGGAACTCTCTACTTC. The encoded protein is CASSLGQGTLYF.

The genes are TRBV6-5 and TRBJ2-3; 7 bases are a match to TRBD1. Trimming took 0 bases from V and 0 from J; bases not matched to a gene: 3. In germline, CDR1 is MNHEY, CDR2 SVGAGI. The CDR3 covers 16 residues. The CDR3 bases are TGTGCCAGCAGTTACTCAGGGGGCCTGAGCACAGATACGCAGTATTTT. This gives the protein CASSYSGGLSTDTQYF.

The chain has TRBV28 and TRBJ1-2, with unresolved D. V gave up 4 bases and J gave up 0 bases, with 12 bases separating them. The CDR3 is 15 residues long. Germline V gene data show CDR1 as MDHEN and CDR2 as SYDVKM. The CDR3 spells CASSSPGRSNYGYTF. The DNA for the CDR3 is TGTGCCAGCAGTTCCCCGGGCCGCTCTAACTATGGCTACACCTTC.

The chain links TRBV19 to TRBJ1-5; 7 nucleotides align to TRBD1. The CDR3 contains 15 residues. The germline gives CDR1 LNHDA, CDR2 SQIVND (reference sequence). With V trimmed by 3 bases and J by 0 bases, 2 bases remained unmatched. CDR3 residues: CASSIGTVSNQPQHF. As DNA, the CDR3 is TGTGCCAGTAGTATCGGGACAGTTAGCAATCAGCCCCAGCATTTT.